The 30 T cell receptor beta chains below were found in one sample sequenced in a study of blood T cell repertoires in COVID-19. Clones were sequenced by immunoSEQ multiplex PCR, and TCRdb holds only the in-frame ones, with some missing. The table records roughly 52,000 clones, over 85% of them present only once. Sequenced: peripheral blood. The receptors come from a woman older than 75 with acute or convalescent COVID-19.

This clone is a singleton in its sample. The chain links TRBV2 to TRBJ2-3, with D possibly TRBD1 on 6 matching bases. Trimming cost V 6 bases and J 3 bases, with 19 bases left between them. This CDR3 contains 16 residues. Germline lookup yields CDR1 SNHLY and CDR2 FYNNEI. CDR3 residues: CASRKQGTWPTDTQYF. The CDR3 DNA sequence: TGTGCCAGCAGGAAACAGGGAACATGGCCTACAGATACGCAGTATTTT.

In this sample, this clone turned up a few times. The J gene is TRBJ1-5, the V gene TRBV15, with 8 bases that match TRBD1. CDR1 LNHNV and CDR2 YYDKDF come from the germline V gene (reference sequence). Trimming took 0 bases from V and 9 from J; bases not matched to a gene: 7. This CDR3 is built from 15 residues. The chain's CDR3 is CATSREARGRGPQHF. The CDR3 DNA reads TGTGCCACCAGCAGAGAGGCCAGGGGGCGGGGGCCCCAGCATTTT.

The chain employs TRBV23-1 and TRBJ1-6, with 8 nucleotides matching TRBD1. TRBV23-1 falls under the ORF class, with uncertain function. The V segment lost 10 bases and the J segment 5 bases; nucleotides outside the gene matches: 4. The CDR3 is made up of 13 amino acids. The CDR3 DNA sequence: TGCGCCACGTCGGACAGGGATAATTCACCCCTCCACTTT. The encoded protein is CATSDRDNSPLHF.

The CDR3 bases are TGTGCCAGCAGCGTAGCATGGACTAGCGGGGACCTCTTATACAATGAGCAGTTCTTC. This gives the protein CASSVAWTSGDLLYNEQFF. This sequence joins TRBV9 and TRBJ2-1; 12 bases fit TRBD2. Germline V gene sequence: CDR1 SGDLS, CDR2 YYNGEE. The V and J ends lost 0 bases and 4 bases, in that order; junction bases with no gene match: 11. The CDR3 runs to 19 residues.

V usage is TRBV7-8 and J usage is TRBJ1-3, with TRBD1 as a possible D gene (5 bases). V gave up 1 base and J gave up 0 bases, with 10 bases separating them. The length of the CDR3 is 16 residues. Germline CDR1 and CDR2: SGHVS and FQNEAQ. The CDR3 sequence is CASSLDTGRSGNTIYF. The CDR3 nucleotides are TGTGCCAGCAGCTTAGACACAGGCCGCTCTGGAAACACCATATATTTT.

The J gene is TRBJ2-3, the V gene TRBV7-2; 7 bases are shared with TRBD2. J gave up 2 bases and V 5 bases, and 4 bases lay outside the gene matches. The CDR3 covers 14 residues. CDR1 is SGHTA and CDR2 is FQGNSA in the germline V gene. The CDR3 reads CASSTGTTTDTQYF. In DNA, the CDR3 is TGTGCCAGCAGCACCGGGACTACCACAGATACGCAGTATTTT. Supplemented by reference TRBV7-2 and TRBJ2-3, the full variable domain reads GAGVSQSPSNKVTEKGKDVELRCDPISGHTALYWYRQSLGQGLEFLIYFQGNSAPDKSGLPSDRFSAERTGGSVSTLTIQRTQQEDSAVYLCASSTGTTTDTQYFGPGTRLTVL.

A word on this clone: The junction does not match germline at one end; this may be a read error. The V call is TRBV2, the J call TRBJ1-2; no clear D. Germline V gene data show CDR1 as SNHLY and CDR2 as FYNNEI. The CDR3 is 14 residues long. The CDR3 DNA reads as TGTGCCAGCAGGGAAGACACGTTTAACTATGGCTACACCTTC. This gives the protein CASREDTFNYGYTF.

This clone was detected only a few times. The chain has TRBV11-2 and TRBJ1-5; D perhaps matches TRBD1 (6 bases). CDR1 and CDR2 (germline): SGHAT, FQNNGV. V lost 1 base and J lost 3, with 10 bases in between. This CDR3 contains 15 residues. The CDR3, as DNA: TGTGCCAGCAGCTTAGGGACAGCCTCCAATCAGCCCCAGCATTTT. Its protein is CASSLGTASNQPQHF. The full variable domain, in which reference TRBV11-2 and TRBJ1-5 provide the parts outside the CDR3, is EAGVAQSPRYKIIEKRQSVAFWCNPISGHATLYWYQQILGQGPKLLIQFQNNGVVDDSQLPKDRFSAERLKGVDSTLKIQPAKLEDSAVYLCASSLGTASNQPQHFGDGTRLSIL.

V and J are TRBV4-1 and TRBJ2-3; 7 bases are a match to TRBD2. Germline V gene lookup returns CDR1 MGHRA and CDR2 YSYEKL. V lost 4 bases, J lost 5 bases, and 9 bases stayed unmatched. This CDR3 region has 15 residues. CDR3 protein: CASSRTGGVVDTQYF. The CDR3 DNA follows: TGCGCCAGCAGCCGGACGGGGGGAGTTGTAGATACGCAGTATTTT.

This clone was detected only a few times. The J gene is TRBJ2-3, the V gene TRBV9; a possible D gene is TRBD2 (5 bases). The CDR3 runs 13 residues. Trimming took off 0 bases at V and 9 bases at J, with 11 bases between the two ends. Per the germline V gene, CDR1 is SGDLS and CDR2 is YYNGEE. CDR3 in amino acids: CASSVEGGPTQYF. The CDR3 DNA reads TGTGCCAGCAGCGTAGAGGGCGGGCCCACGCAGTATTTT.

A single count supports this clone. The CDR3 DNA reads TGTGCCAGCTCTAGGACAGCCGGTAATGAAAAACTGTTTTTT. Translating gives CASSRTAGNEKLFF. The genes are TRBV27 and TRBJ1-4; a possible D gene is TRBD1 (6 bases). The CDR3 loop spans 14 amino acids. Trimming stripped 8 bases from V and 4 bases from J, with 14 bases between. Germline CDR1 MNHEY, CDR2 SMNVEV (reference sequence). Looking up the rest from reference TRBV27 and TRBJ1-4 gives the full variable domain: EAQVTQNPRYLITVTGKKLTVTCSQNMNHEYMSWYRQDPGLGLRQIYYSMNVEVTDKGDVPEGYKVSRKEKRNFPLILESPSPNQTSLYFCASSRTAGNEKLFFGSGTQLSVL.

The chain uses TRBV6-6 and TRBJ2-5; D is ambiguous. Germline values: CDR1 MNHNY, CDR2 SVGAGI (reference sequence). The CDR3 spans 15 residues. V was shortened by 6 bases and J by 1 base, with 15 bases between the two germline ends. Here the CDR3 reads CASSLMTSSQETQYF. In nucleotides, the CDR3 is TGTGCCAGCAGCCTCATGACTTCAAGCCAAGAGACCCAGTACTTC.

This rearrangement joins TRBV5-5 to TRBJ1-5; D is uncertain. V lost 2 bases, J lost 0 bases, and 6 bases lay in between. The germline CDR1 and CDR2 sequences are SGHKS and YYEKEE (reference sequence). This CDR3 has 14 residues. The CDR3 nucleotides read TGTGCCAGCAGCTTCGCAGATAGCAATCAGCCCCAGCATTTT. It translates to CASSFADSNQPQHF.

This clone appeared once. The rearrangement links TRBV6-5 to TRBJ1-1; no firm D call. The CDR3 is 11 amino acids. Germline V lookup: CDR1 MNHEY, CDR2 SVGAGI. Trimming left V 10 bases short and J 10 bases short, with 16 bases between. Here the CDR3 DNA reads TGTGCCACCAGCCGAGTTGGCGGAGCTTTCTTT. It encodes CATSRVGGAFF.

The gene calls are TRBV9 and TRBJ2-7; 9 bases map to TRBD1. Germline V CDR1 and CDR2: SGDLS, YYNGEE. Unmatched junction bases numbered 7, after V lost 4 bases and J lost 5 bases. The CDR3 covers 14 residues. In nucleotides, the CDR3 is TGTGCCAGCAGCTTATCCCGGGACAGGGACGAGCAGTACTTC. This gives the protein CASSLSRDRDEQYF.

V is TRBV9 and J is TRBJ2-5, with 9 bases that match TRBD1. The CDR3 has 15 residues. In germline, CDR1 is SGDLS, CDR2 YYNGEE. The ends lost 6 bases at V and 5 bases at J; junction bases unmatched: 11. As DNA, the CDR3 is TGTGCCAGCACCAAGACGGGGACAGGGTTGGAGACCCAGTACTTC. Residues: CASTKTGTGLETQYF.

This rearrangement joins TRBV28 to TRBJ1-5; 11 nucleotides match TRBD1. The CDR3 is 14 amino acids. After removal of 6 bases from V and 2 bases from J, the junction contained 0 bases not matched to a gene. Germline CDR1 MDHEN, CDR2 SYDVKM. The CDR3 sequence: CASRGQGGNQPQHF. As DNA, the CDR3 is TGTGCCAGCAGGGGACAGGGGGGCAATCAGCCCCAGCATTTT.

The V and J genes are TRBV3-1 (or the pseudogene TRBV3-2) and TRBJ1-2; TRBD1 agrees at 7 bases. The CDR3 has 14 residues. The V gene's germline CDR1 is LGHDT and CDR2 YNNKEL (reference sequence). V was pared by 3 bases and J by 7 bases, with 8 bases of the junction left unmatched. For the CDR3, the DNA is TGTGCCAGCAGCCACGGACAGGCTCCTGGTGGCTACACCTTC. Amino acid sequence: CASSHGQAPGGYTF.

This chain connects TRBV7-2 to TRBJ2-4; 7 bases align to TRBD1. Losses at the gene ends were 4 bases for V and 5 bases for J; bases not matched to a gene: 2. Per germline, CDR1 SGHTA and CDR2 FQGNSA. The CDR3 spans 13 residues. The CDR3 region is CASSSDRENIQYF. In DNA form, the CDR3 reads TGTGCCAGCAGCTCCGACAGGGAAAACATTCAGTACTTC.

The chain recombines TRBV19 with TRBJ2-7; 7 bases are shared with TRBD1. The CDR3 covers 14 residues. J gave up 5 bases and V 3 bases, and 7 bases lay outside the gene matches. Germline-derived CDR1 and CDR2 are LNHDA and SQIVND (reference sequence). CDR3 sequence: CASSIPGQLDEQYF. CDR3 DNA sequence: TGTGCCAGTAGTATTCCGGGACAGCTGGACGAGCAGTACTTC.

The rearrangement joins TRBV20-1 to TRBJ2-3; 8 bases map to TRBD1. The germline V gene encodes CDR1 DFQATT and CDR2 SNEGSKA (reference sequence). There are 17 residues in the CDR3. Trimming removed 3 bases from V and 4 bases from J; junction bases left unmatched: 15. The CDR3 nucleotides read TGCAGTGCTAGTCTTTTCGGGCAGGGGGCAGGGGCAGATACGCAGTATTTT. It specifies CSASLFGQGAGADTQYF.

CDR3 DNA sequence: TGTGCCAGCAGCGTAGACCCCCAGGGCTATGGCTACACCTTC. Translating it yields CASSVDPQGYGYTF. The rearrangement joins TRBV9 to TRBJ1-2, with D possibly being TRBD1 (5 bases). Trimming took 0 bases from V and 4 from J, leaving 10 bases between them. From germline, CDR1 is SGDLS and CDR2 YYNGEE. The length of the CDR3 is 14 residues.

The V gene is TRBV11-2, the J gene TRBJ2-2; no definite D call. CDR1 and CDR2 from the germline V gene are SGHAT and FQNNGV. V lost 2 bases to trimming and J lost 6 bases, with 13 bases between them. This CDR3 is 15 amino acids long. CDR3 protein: CASSLQAPSAGELFF. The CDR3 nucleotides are TGTGCCAGCAGCTTACAGGCCCCGAGTGCCGGGGAGCTGTTTTTT.

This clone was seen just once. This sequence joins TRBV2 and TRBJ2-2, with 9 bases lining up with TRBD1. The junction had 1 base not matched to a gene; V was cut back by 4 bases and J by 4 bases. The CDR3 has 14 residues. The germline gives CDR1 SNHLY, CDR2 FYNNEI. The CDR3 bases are TGTGCCAGCAGTGTGGACAGGGGCACCGGGGAGCTGTTTTTT. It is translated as CASSVDRGTGELFF.

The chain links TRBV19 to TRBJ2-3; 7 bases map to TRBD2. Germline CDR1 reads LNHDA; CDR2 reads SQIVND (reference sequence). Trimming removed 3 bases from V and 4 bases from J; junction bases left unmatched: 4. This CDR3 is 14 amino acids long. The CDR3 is CASSMGLTSDTQYF. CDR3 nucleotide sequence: TGTGCCAGTAGTATGGGACTAACTTCAGATACGCAGTATTTT.

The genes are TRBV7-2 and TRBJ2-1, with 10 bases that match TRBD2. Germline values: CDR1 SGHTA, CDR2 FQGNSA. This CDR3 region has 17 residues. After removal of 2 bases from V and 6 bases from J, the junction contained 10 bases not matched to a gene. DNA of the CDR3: TGTGCCAGCAGCTTAAGGGCCTCACTAGCGGGGTCCAATGAGCAGTTCTTC. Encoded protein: CASSLRASLAGSNEQFF.

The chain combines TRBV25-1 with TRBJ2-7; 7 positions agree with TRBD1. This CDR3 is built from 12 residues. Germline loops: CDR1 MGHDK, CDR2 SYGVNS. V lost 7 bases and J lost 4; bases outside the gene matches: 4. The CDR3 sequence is CASNYRGYEQYF. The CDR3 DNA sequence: TGTGCCAGCAACTACAGGGGTTACGAGCAGTACTTC.

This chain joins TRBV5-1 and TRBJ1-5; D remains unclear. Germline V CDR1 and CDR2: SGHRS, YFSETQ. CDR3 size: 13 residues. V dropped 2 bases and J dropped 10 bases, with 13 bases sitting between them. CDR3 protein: CASSLYGGAPQHF. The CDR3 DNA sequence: TGCGCCAGCAGCTTATATGGAGGCGCACCCCAGCATTTT.

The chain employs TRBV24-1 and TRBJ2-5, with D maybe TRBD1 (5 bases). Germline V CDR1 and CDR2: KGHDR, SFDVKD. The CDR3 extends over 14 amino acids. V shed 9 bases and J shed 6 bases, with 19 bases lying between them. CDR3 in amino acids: CATADLGDLKTQYF. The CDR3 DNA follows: TGTGCCACCGCTGATTTAGGGGATTTAAAGACCCAGTACTTC.

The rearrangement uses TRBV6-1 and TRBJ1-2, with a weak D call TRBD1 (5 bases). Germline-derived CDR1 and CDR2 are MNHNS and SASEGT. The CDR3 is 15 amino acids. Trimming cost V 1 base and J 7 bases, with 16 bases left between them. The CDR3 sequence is CASSEVETVFSGYTF. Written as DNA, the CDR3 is TGTGCCAGCAGTGAAGTTGAGACAGTGTTTAGTGGCTACACCTTC.